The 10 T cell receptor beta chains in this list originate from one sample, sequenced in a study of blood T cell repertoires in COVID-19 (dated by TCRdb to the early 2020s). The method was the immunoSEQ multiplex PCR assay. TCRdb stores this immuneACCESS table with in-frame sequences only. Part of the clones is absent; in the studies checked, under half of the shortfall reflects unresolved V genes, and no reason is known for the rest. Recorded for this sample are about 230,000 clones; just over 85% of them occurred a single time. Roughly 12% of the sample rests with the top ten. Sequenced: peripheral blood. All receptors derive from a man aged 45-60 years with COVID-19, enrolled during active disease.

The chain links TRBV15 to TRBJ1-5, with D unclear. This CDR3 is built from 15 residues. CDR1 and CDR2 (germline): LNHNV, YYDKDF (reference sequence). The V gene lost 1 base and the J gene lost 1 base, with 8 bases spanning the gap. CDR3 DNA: TGTGCCACCAGCAGAGGGCCAGTAAGCAATCAGCCCCAGCATTTT. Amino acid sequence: CATSRGPVSNQPQHF. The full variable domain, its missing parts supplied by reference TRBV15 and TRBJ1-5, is DAMVIQNPRYQVTQFGKPVTLSCSQTLNHNVMYWYQQKSSQAPKLLFHYYDKDFNNEADTPDNFQSRRPNTSFCFLDIRSPGLGDTAMYLCATSRGPVSNQPQHFGDGTRLSIL.

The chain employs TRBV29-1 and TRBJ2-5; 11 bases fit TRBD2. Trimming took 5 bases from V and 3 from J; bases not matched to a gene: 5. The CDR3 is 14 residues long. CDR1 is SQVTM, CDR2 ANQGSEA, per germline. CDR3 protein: CSVMTTSGEETQYF. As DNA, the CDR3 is TGCAGCGTTATGACGACTAGCGGGGAAGAGACCCAGTACTTC.

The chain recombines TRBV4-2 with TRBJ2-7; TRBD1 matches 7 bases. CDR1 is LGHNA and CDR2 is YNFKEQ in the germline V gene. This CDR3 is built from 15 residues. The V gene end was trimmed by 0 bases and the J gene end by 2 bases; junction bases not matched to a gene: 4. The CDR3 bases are TGTGCCAGCAGCCAAGATCCCCAGGGGGCCTACGAGCAGTACTTC. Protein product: CASSQDPQGAYEQYF.

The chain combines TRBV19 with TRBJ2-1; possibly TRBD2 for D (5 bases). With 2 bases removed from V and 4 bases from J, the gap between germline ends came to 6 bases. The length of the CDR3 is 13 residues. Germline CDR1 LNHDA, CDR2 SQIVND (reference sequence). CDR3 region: CASSITRYNEQFF. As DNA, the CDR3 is TGTGCCAGTAGTATAACTAGATACAATGAGCAGTTCTTC.

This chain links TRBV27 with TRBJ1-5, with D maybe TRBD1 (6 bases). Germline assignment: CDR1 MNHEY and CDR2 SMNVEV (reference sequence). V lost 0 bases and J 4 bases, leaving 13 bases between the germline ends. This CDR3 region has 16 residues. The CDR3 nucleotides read TGTGCCAGCAGTTTATCGTTCCAGGGGCGTAATCAGCCCCAGCATTTT. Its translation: CASSLSFQGRNQPQHF.

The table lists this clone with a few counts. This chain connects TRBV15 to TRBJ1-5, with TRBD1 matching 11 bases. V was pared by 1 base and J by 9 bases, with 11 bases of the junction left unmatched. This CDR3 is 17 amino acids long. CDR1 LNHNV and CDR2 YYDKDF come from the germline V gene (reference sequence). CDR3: CATSRAGTGGGPSPQHF. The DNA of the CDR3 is TGTGCCACCAGCAGAGCCGGGACAGGGGGTGGCCCTTCGCCCCAGCATTTT.

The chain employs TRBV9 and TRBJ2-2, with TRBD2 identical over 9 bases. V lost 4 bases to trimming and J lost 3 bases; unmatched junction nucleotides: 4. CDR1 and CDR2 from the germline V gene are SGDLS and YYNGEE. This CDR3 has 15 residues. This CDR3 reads CASSLSGSYTGELFF. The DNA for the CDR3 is TGTGCCAGCAGCCTTAGCGGGAGCTACACCGGGGAGCTGTTTTTT.

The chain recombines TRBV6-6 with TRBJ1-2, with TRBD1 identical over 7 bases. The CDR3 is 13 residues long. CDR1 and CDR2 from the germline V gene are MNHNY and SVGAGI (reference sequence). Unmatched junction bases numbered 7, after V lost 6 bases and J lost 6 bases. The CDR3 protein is CASSTQGGDGYTF. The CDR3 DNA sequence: TGTGCCAGCAGCACCCAAGGGGGCGATGGCTACACCTTC.

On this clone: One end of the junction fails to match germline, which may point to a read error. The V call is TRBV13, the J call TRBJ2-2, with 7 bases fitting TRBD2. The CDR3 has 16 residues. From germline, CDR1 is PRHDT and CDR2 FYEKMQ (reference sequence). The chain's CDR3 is CASTLLATGGTGELFF. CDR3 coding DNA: TGTGCCAGCACCTTACTCGCAACGGGGGGCACCGGGGAGCTGTTTTTT.

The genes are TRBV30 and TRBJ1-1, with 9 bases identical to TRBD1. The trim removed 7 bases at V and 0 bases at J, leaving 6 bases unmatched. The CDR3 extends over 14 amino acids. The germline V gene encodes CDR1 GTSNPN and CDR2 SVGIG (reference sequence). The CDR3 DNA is TGTGCCTACAAAAGGACAGGGGTGAACACTGAAGCTTTCTTT. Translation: CAYKRTGVNTEAFF.